This T cell receptor (beta chain) comes out of a study of OX40 agonist ivuxolimab in advanced cancers. Study information: Patients received ivuxolimab, an agonistic anti-OX40 (CD134) antibody. Averaging 60 years in age, with a range of roughly 20 to 79, the cohort was around 83% male. Three patients, one with hepatocellular carcinoma and two with cutaneous melanoma, responded partially. Study observations and caveats: Those patients achieving a partial response at 0.1-3.0 mg/kg showed among the lowest clonal expansion.

The CDR3 is 13 residues long. Deletions cut 4 bases from V and 8 bases from J, with 13 bases between. CDR1 is SGHDT, CDR2 YYEEEE, per germline. Assay used: immunoSEQ multiplex PCR; TCRdb lists only in-frame clones, some missing. Of under 80,000 clones listed, approximately 80% are singletons. This clone was observed a single time. The antigen remains undetermined. This sample comprised CD4+ or CD8+ T cells sorted from blood, obtained in a trial of the OX40 agonist ivuxolimab. The rearrangement links TRBV5-6 to TRBJ1-3, with a weak D call TRBD1 (5 bases). This clonotype originated in an adult with an advanced solid tumor such as melanoma, head and neck, liver or kidney cancer. CDR3 nucleotide sequence: TGTGCCAGCAGCCGGGATTCGGGGGACACCATATATTTT. As protein: CASSRDSGDTIYF.